One sample yielded the 13 T cell receptor beta chains listed below, sequenced in a study of Ad26.COV2.S vaccination and SARS-CoV-2 variants. Documented treatment: some 20 received Ad26.COV2.S at low or high dose, single or two shots; several received placebo; per-sample allocation not given. Day 63 after the first vaccine or placebo injection was the time point for sampling. The data were produced by immunoSEQ multiplex PCR, yet TCRdb's version contains in-frame clones alone and is incomplete. The sample has 300,000 to 350,000 clones; about 88% are singletons. This sample comprised peripheral blood, obtained in a trial of Ad26.COV2.S vaccine versus placebo. These receptors were collected from a person aged 18-60 years who received the Ad26.COV2.S COVID-19 vaccine or a placebo.

In the case of this clone: Other DNA sequences in this specimen translate into the identical CDR3. The genes are TRBV4-1 and TRBJ1-5; no reliable D call. The germline V gene has CDR1 MGHRA and CDR2 YSYEKL. CDR3 size: 15 residues. Trimming took off 0 bases at V and 4 bases at J, with 10 bases between the two ends. CDR3 sequence reads: CASSQDPAGNQPQHF. The CDR3 DNA reads as TGCGCCAGCAGCCAAGATCCCGCGGGGAATCAGCCCCAGCATTTT.

The rearrangement uses TRBV7-8 and TRBJ1-4; D is uncertain. The CDR3 length is 13 residues. Trimming took 5 bases from V and 3 from J, leaving 7 bases between them. Per germline, CDR1 SGHVS and CDR2 FQNEAQ. CDR3 residues: CASSGLANEKLFF. Here the CDR3 DNA reads TGTGCCAGCAGCGGACTGGCTAATGAAAAACTGTTTTTT.

In DNA, the CDR3 is TGTGCCACCCCCGGCGTGGGGGGCGAAATCCCGGCTCAGCCCCAGCATTTT. As protein: CATPGVGGEIPAQPQHF. The V and J genes are TRBV7-3 and TRBJ1-5; possibly TRBD1 for D (6 bases). The V end was cut by 10 bases, the J end by 6 bases, with 28 bases between. The V gene's germline CDR1 is SGHTA and CDR2 FQGTGA. The CDR3 spans 17 residues.

J is TRBJ2-6 and V is TRBV10-3; D possibly corresponds to TRBD1 (6 bases). This CDR3 has 17 residues. Germline-derived CDR1 and CDR2 are ENHRY and SYGVKD. V was pared by 6 bases and J by 1 base, with 16 bases between. The CDR3 DNA sequence: TGTGCCATCAGCCCCTCGGGACACACGTCTGGGGCCAACGTCCTGACTTTC. Translating it yields CAISPSGHTSGANVLTF.

The chain carries TRBV5-6 and TRBJ1-4; D is possibly TRBD1 (6 bases). CDR1 is SGHDT and CDR2 is YYEEEE in the germline V gene. CDR3 length equals 14 residues. The V and J ends lost 1 base and 4 bases respectively, with 8 bases between them. As DNA, the CDR3 is TGTGCCAGCAGCTTGAGAGGGGGTAATGAAAAACTGTTTTTT. Translated: CASSLRGGNEKLFF.

This clone appeared a single time. V and J are TRBV4-2 and TRBJ1-2, with 7 bases fitting TRBD1. Germline V lookup: CDR1 LGHNA, CDR2 YNFKEQ. The CDR3 extends over 15 amino acids. V gave up 1 base and J gave up 2 bases; unmatched junction bases: 4. Here the CDR3 reads CASSQGQGENYGYTF. CDR3 bases: TGTGCCAGCAGCCAAGGACAGGGTGAGAACTATGGCTACACCTTC.

The chain uses TRBV29-1 and TRBJ1-1; D possibly corresponds to TRBD1 (5 bases). From germline, CDR1 is SQVTM and CDR2 ANQGSEA. The CDR3 contains 12 residues. V was pared by 4 bases and J by 0 bases, with 6 bases between. The CDR3 region is CSVGGVNTEAFF. As DNA, the CDR3 is TGCAGCGTTGGGGGGGTGAACACTGAAGCTTTCTTT.

This sequence joins TRBV2 and TRBJ1-4, with 8 nucleotides matching TRBD1. V shed 5 bases, J shed 1 base, and the junction held 3 bases outside the gene matches. CDR1 and CDR2 (germline): SNHLY, FYNNEI. The CDR3 loop spans 15 amino acids. As DNA, the CDR3 is TGTGCCAGCAGTAACGGACAGGGAACTAATGAAAAACTGTTTTTT. The encoded protein is CASSNGQGTNEKLFF.

The gene calls are TRBV7-9 and TRBJ1-1; D is uncertain. The germline V and J ends were trimmed by 3 bases and 1 base, with 9 bases remaining between them. CDR1 is SEHNR and CDR2 is FQNEAQ in the germline V gene (reference sequence). This CDR3 has 14 residues. CDR3 region: CASSLGEKNTEAFF. CDR3 nucleotide sequence: TGTGCCAGCAGCTTGGGCGAAAAGAACACTGAAGCTTTCTTT.

The genes are TRBV3-1 (or the pseudogene TRBV3-2) and TRBJ2-5; D remains ambiguous. The CDR3 spans 16 residues. Trimming removed 5 bases from V and 5 bases from J, with 21 bases in between. Germline V gene sequence: CDR1 LGHDT, CDR2 YNNKEL (reference sequence). For the CDR3, the DNA is TGTGCCAGCAGCACTCGCGGCACCCCTATACATGAGACCCAGTACTTC. Its translation: CASSTRGTPIHETQYF.

The chain has TRBV4-3 and TRBJ1-1, with 7 nucleotides matching TRBD1. Germline-derived CDR1 and CDR2 are LGHNA and YSLEER. V lost 2 bases to trimming and J lost 6 bases; unmatched junction nucleotides: 15. The CDR3 totals 17 residues. CDR3 loop: CASSQLLGGMDFSEAFF. The CDR3 DNA reads TGCGCCAGCAGCCAATTACTAGGGGGCATGGACTTTTCTGAAGCTTTCTTT.

The DNA for the CDR3 is TGTGCCAGCAGTTCTACAGGGTCGCTCCACAATGAGCAGTTCTTC. This sequence encodes CASSSTGSLHNEQFF. The chain couples TRBV7-9 to TRBJ2-1; D may be TRBD1 (6 bases). Germline-derived CDR1 and CDR2 are SEHNR and FQNEAQ (reference sequence). This CDR3 has 15 residues. V lost 6 bases and J lost 5, with 17 bases in between.

With regard to this clone: Other DNA sequences of this sample code for an identical CDR3. CDR3 loop: CSARDPYEQYF. The CDR3 DNA follows: TGCAGTGCTAGAGATCCCTACGAGCAGTACTTC. The V gene is TRBV20-1, the J gene TRBJ2-7; D is unresolved. The germline V and J ends were trimmed by 0 bases and 2 bases, with 2 bases remaining between them. CDR1 is DFQATT and CDR2 is SNEGSKA in the germline V gene (reference sequence). CDR3 length: 11 amino acids.